A single sample gave rise to the 6 T cell receptor beta chains below, sequenced in a study of neurological immune-mediated disorders. This sample's time point: longitudinal time-point 2. TCRdb processed the 5' RACE reads anew with MiXCR; each CDR3 protein has one entry. Of roughly 48,000 distinct CDR3 sequences listed, around 13% were seen once; the top ten hold under 5%. Sequencing was done on a sample of PBMCs. The receptor set was obtained from a male donor with HTLV-1-associated myelopathy (HAM/TSP).

The table lists this clonotype with a count of one. V gene TRBV27 combines with J gene TRBJ1-1; 11 bases line up with TRBD1. Looked up from germline, CDR1 is MNHEY and CDR2 is SMNVEV (reference sequence). There are 18 residues in the CDR3. The V and J ends lost 3 bases and 4 bases, in that order; junction bases with no gene match: 13. The CDR3 sequence: CASSLGQGVKLGGTEAFF. CDR3 nucleotides: TGTGCCAGCAGTTTGGGACAGGGGGTTAAGTTGGGTGGCACTGAAGCTTTCTTT.

This clonotype was recorded at least ten times. V is TRBV5-1 and J is TRBJ1-1, with a tentative D call TRBD1 (5 bases). V lost 0 bases and J lost 4, with 10 bases in between. This CDR3 is built from 14 residues. The germline gives CDR1 SGHRS, CDR2 YFSETQ. In DNA form, the CDR3 reads TGCGCCAGCAGCTTGGCTGGGGGGAGCACTGAAGCTTTCTTT. It is translated as CASSLAGGSTEAFF.

This clonotype was recorded at least ten times. The rearrangement uses TRBV7-9 and TRBJ1-2; tentatively, D is TRBD1 (5 bases). Deletions cut 4 bases from V and 8 bases from J, with 20 bases between. The CDR3 runs 15 residues. In germline, CDR1 is SEHNR, CDR2 FQNEAQ (reference sequence). CDR3 loop: CASSSRGHRGGGYTF. CDR3 in DNA: TGTGCCAGCAGCTCCCGTGGCCACCGGGGCGGGGGCTACACCTTC. Combining the CDR3 with reference TRBV7-9 and TRBJ1-2 gives the whole variable domain DTGVSQNPRHKITKRGQNVTFRCDPISEHNRLYWYRQTLGQGPEFLTYFQNEAQLEKSRLLSDRFSAERPKGSFSTLEIQRTEQGDSAMYLCASSSRGHRGGGYTFGSGTRLTVV.

The table lists this clonotype with many counts. The V gene is TRBV7-6, the J gene TRBJ1-2; D gene unclear. The CDR3 runs to 15 residues. Germline V gene lookup returns CDR1 SGHVS and CDR2 FNYEAQ. Trimming shortened V by 2 bases and J by 8 bases, and 18 bases separated the two germline ends. Here the CDR3 reads CASSLRDGSPVGYTF. CDR3 DNA: TGTGCCAGCAGCTTAAGGGATGGGTCCCCGGTGGGCTACACCTTC.

This clonotype was counted at least ten times. CDR3 in DNA: TGTGCCAGCAGAGGGGACGCGAGAGTCGGTGAGGGCTTCTTC. As protein: CASRGDARVGEGFF. The V call is TRBV2, the J call TRBJ2-1; D possibly matches TRBD1 or TRBD2 (5 bases each). Germline values: CDR1 SNHLY, CDR2 FYNNEI. Trimming stripped 6 bases from V and 16 bases from J, with 25 bases between. The CDR3 totals 14 residues.

The chain joins TRBV5-1 to TRBJ1-1; possibly TRBD1 for D (6 bases). CDR3 length: 16 amino acids. Germline values: CDR1 SGHRS, CDR2 YFSETQ. V was clipped by 3 bases and J by 4 bases, with 19 bases between them. CDR3: CASSYTQQGRSTEAFF. The CDR3 region has the DNA TGCGCCAGCAGCTACACACAACAGGGTCGGAGCACTGAAGCTTTCTTT.